This T cell receptor beta chain originates from a study of blood T cell repertoires in COVID-19. Turning to the study itself: The samples span acute and convalescent COVID-19 from the United States, Italy and Spain.

CDR1 is LNHDA and CDR2 is SQIVND in the germline V gene (reference sequence). V dropped 6 bases and J dropped 4; count of bases not matched to a gene: 4. The CDR3 contains 14 residues. Clones were sequenced by immunoSEQ multiplex PCR, and TCRdb holds only the in-frame ones, with some missing. The sample holds 210,000 or so clones, over 75% seen once. This sequence was found in a woman in her thirties or forties with acute or convalescent COVID-19. The chain joins TRBV19 to TRBJ2-1, with 9 bases fitting TRBD2. Sample: peripheral blood. The DNA for the CDR3 is TGTGCCAGTAGGGCTAGCGGGGAGTACAATGAGCAGTTCTTC. The encoded protein is CASRASGEYNEQFF. Looking up the rest from reference TRBV19 and TRBJ2-1 gives the full variable domain: DGGITQSPKYLFRKEGQNVTLSCEQNLNHDAMYWYRQDPGQGLRLIYYSQIVNDFQKGDIAEGYSVSREKKESFPLTVTSAQKNPTAFYLCASRASGEYNEQFFGPGTRLTVL.